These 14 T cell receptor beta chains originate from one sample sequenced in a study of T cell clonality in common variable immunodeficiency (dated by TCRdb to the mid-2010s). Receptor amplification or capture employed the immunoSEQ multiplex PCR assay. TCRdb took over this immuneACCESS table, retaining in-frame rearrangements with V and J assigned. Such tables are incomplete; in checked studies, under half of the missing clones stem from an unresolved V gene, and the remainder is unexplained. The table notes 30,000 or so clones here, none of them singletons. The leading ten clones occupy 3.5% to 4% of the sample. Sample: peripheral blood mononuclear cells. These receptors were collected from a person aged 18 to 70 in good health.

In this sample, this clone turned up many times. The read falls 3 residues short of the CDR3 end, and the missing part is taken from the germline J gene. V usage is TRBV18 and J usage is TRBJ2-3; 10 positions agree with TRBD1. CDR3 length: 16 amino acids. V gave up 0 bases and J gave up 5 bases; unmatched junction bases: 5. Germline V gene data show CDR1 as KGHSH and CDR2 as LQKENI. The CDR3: CASSPPGTGVGDTQYF. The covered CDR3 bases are TGTGCCAGCTCACCACCCGGGACAGGGGTGGGAGATACG.

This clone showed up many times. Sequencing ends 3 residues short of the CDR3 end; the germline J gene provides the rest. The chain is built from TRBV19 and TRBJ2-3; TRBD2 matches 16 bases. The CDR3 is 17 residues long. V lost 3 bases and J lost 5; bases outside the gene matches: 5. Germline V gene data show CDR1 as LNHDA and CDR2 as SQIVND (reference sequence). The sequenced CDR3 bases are TGTGCCAGTAGTATGGAGGGACTAGCGGGAGGGAGAGATACG. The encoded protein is CASSMEGLAGGRDT. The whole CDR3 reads CASSMEGLAGGRDTQYF.

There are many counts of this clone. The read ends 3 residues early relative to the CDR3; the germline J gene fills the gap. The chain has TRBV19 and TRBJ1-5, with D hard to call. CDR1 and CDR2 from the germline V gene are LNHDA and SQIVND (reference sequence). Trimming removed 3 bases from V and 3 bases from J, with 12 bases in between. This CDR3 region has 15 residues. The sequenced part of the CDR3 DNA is TGTGCCAGTAGTATCCGGGGTATGAACAATCAGCCC. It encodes CASSIRGMNNQP. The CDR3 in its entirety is CASSIRGMNNQPQHF.

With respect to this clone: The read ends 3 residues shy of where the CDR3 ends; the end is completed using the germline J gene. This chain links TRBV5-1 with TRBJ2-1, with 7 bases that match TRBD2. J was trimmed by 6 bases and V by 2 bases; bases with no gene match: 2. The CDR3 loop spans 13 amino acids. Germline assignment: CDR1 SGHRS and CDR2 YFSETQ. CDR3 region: CASSFERGNEQFF. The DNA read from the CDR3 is TGCGCCAGCAGCTTCGAGCGGGGCAATGAG.

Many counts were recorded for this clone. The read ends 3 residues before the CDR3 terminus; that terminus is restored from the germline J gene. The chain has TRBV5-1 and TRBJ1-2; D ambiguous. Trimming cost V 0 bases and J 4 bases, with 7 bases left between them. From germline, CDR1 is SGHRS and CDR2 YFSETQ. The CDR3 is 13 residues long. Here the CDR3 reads CASSLAGSYGYTF. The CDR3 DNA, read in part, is TGCGCCAGCAGCTTGGCCGGTAGCTATGGC.

The CDR3 bases that were read are TGCAGTGCTAGAGAAAACCCGGGACAGGGAAACACAGATACG. It codes for CSARENPGQGNTDT. The CDR3, in full, reads CSARENPGQGNTDTQYF. This rearrangement joins TRBV20-1 to TRBJ2-3; the match to TRBD1 covers 9 bases. The read is 3 residues too short to cover the CDR3 end, so that end is filled in from the germline J gene. Germline-derived CDR1 and CDR2 are DFQATT and SNEGSKA (reference sequence). The CDR3 length is 17 residues. V shed 0 bases and J 2 bases; nucleotides not matched to a gene: 9.

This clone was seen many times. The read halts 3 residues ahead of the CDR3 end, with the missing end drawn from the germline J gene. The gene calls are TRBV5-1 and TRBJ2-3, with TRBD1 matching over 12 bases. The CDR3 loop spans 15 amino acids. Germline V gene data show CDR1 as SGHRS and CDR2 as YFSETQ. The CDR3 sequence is CASSPGTGGYETQYF. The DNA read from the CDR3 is TGCGCCAGCAGCCCCGGGACAGGGGGCTATGAGACG.

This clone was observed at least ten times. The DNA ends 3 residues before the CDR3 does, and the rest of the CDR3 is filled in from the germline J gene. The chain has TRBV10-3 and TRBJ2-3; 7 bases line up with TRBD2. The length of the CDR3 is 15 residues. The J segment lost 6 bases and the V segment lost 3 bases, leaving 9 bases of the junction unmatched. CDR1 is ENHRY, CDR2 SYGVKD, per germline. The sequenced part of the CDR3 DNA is TGTGCCATCAGTGATAGGCCTCGGGGGGACGATACG. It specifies CAISDRPRGDDT. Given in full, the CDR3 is CAISDRPRGDDTQYF.

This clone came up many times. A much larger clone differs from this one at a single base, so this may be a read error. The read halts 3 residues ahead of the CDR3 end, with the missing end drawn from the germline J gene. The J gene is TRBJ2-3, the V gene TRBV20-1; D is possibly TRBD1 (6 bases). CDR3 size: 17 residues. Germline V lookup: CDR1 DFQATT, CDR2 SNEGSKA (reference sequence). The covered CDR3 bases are TGCAGTGCTAGCCCGCAGTGGGGACACCCTAGCAATCAGCCG. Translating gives CSASPQWGHPSNQP. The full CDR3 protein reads CSASPQWGHPSNQPQYF.

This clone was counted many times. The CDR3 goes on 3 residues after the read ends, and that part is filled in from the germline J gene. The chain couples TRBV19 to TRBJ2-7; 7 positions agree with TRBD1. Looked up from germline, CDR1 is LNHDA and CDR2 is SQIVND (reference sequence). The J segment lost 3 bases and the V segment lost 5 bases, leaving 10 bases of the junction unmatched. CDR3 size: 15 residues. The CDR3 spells CASSSRPGTVYEQYF. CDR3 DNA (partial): TGTGCCAGTAGTTCACGGCCCGGGACAGTCTACGAG.

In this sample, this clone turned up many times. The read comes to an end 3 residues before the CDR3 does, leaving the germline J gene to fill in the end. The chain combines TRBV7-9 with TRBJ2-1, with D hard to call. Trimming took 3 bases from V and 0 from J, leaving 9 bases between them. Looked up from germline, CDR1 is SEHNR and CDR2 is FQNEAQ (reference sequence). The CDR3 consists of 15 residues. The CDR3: CASSFLPSSYNEQFF. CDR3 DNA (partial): TGTGCCAGCAGCTTTCTACCTAGCTCCTACAATGAG.

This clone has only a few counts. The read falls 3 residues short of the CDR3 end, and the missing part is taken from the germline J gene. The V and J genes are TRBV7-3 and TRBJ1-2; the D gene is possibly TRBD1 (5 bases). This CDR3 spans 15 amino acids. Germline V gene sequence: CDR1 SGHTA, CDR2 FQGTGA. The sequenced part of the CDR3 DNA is TGTGCCAGCAGCCCCACTAGCGGGGGATTAGATACC. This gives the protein CASSPTSGGLDT. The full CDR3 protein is CASSPTSGGLDTYTF.

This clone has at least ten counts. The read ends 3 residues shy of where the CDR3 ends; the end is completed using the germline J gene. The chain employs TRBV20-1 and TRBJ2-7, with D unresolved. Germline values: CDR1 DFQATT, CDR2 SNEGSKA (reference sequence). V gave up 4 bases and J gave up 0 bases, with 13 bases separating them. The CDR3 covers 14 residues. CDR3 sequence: CSAISPQSSYEQYF. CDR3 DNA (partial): TGCAGTGCTATCTCCCCACAGAGCTCCTACGAG.

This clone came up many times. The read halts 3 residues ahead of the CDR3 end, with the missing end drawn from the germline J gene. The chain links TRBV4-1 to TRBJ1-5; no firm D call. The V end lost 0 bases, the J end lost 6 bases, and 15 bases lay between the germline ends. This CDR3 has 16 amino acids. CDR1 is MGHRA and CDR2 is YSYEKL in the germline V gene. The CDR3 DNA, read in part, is TGCGCCAGCAGCCAAGAAGGGTCCCGGGGTGGTCAGCCC. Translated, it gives CASSQEGSRGGQP. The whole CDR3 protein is CASSQEGSRGGQPQHF.